The sequence of this T cell receptor (beta chain) was determined in a study of blood T cell repertoires in COVID-19. Across the whole study: Some COVID-19 samples were acute and others convalescent; all came from the United States, Italy and Spain.

Between the trimmed V and J ends, which lost 0 bases and 3 bases, there was a span of 3 bases. The CDR3 has 12 residues. The germline V gene has CDR1 ENHRY and CDR2 SYGVKD. Original processing methods: For nucleated cells, counts were estimated from reference gene primer amplification. The table came from immunoSEQ multiplex PCR; TCRdb's copy has only in-frame clones and leaves some out. V, J and clone size reflect that table, while D and trimming were determined from the DNA. The sample lists 20,000 or so clones, nearly 90% occurring once. Sequencing was done on a sample of peripheral blood. The sequence was obtained from a human donor in a cohort sampled during active COVID-19. The chain combines TRBV10-3 with TRBJ2-7, with D unclear. DNA of the CDR3: TGTGCCATCAGTGAGTCGAGCTACGAGCAGTACTTC. This codes for CAISESSYEQYF.